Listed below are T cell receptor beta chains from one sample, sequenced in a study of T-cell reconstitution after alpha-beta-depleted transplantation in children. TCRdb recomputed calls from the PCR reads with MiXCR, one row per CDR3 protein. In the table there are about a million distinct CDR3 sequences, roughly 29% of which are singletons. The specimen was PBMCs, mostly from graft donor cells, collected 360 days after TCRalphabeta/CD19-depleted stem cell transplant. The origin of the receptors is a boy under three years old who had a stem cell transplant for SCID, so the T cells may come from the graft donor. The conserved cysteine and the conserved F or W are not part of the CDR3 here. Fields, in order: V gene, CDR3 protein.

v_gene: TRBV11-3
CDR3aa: ASSLGTGTFTDTQY

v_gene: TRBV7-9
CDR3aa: ASSLGRSKDDEQF

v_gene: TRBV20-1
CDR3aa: SARERWVQGALPYEQY

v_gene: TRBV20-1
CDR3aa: SARAEGTTLNEKLF

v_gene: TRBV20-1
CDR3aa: SAQVAKGTGELF

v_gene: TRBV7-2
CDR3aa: ASSPKPYQPQH

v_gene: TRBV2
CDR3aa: ASSATGETTYEQY

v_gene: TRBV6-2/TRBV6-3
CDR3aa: ASSQGPGYT

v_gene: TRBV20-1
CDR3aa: SASYRGPKSSYNEQF

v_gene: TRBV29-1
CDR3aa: SGQVSYEQY

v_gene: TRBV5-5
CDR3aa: ASSLNQWFYSNQPQH

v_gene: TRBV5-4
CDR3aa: ASRFRTSLSYEQY

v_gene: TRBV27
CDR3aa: ASKEGAGVSYEQY

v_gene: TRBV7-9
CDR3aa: ASSHGLYNEQF

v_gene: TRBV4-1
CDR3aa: ASSQDAFMNTEAF

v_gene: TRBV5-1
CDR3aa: ASSLRQGAPKNEKLF

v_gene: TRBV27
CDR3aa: ASSPREAFYGYT